Sequencing of this T cell receptor beta chain was carried out in a study of post-analysis software for immune sequencing data. Across the whole study: Relapsing-remitting, secondary progressive and progressive-relapsing forms of multiple sclerosis all featured among disease courses.

Germline assignment: CDR1 SGHTA and CDR2 FQGTGA. V lost 4 bases to trimming and J lost 1 base, with 12 bases between them. This CDR3 has 15 residues. A word on this clonotype: Its antigen is not known.

cDNA libraries of TCR beta carried unique molecular identifiers. The source material, 1 to 10 million T cells, gave rise to 450,000 to 550,000 cDNA molecules. Using its own MiXCR run on the PCR reads, TCRdb lists one record per CDR3 protein. The sample has hundreds of thousands of distinct CDR3 sequences; around 40% are singletons. Regarding the study as a whole: Controls showed significantly higher normalized Chao1 diversity than did multiple sclerosis patients. F measure showed strong co-clustering of same-batch samples. Five or six TRBV segments, TRBV5-6, TRBV5-1 and TRBV20-1 among them, were found more frequent in patients than controls.

The origin of this receptor is a girl aged 10-17 years with multiple sclerosis. The sequenced sample consisted of blood. This chain uses TRBV7-3 with TRBJ2-3, with a possible D match to TRBD1 (6 bases). The CDR3 spells CASSSNRDRTDTQYF. CDR3 DNA sequence: TGTGCCAGCAGCTCAAACAGGGACCGCACAGATACGCAGTATTTT.